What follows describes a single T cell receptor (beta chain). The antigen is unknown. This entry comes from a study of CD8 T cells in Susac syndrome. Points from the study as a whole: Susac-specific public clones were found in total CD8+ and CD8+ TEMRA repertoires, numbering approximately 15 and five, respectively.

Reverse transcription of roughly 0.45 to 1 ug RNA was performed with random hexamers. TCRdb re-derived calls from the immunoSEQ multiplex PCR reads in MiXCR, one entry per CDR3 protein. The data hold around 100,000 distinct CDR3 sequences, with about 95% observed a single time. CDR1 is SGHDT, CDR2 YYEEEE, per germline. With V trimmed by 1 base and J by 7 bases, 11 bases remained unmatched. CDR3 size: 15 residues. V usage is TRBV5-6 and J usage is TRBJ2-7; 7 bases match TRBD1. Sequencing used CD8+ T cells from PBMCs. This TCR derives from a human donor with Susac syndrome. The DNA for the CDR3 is TGTGCCAGCAGCTTGAGCCCGACAGGGCTGGGGGAGCAGTACTTC. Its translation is CASSLSPTGLGEQYF.